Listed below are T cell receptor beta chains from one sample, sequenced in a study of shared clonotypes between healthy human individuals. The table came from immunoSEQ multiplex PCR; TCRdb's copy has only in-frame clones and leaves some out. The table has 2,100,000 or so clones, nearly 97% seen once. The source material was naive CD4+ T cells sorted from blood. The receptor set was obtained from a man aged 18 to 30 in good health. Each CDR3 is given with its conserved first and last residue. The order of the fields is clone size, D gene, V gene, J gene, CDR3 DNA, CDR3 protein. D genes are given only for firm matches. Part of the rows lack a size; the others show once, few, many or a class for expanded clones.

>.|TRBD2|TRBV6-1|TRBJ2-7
TGTGCCAGCACGCGGGAGCGGGCCTACGAGCAGTACTTC
CASTRERAYEQYF
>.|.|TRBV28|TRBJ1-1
TGTGCCAGCAGTCCCCCGACGGGGATGAACACTGAAGCTTTCTTT
CASSPPTGMNTEAFF
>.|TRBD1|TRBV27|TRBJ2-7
TGTGCCAGCAGTTTCCCCGGGACAGGAAGCTACGAGCAGTACTTC
CASSFPGTGSYEQYF
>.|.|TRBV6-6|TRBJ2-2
TGTGCCAGCAGTTACTCGGGGGTAGCCACCGGGGAGCTGTTTTTT
CASSYSGVATGELFF
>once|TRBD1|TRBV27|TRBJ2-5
TGTGCCAGCAGAACCCTGCAGGGGGCTCAAGAGACCCAGTACTTC
CASRTLQGAQETQYF
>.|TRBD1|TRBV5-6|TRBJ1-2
TGTGCCAGCAGCTCCCCGGGACAGCACACCTATGGCTACACCTTC
CASSSPGQHTYGYTF
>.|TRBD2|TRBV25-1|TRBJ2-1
TGTGCCAGCAGCGTCCCGGGGGGATCCTACAATGAGCAGTTCTTC
CASSVPGGSYNEQFF
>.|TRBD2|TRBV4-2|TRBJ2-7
TGTGCCAGCAGCCGGGCGCCTGGACTAGGATCCTACGAGCAGTACTTC
CASSRAPGLGSYEQYF
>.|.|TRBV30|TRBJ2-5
TGTGCCTGGGGTACCCAGTCACACCAAGAGACCCAGTACTTC
CAWGTQSHQETQYF
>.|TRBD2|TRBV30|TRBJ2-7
TGTGCCTGGAGTGTACGAAGAAGCGGGAGGGAATCCTACGAGCAGTACTTC
CAWSVRRSGRESYEQYF
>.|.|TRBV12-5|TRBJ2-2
TGTGCTAGTGGTCCCCCGGGAAGCGGTTACGGGGAGCTGTTTTTT
CASGPPGSGYGELFF
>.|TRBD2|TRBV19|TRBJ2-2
TGTGCCAGTAAGGGACCAGCGGGGGAGTCCGGGGAGCTGTTTTTT
CASKGPAGESGELFF
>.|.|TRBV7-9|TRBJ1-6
TGTGCCAGCAGCCCGTTGCGGGGGATCTATAATTCACCCCTCCACTTT
CASSPLRGIYNSPLHF
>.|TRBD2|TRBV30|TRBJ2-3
TGTGCCTGGAGCGTTGCTAGCGGGGGCCCCACAGATACGCAGTATTTT
CAWSVASGGPTDTQYF
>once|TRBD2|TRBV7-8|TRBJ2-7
TGTGCCAGCAGCCGGGGACTACAAAGTTACGAGCAGTACTTC
CASSRGLQSYEQYF
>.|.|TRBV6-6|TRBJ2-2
TGTGCCAGCAACCGACTGGCGAACACCGGGGAGCTGTTTTTT
CASNRLANTGELFF